This T cell receptor beta chain was obtained from a study of blood T cell repertoires in COVID-19. At the level of the study: Whether acute or convalescent, the COVID-19 samples came from the United States, Italy and Spain. PBMCs, B-cell-depleted T cells, or T cells provided the cDNA or gDNA that made up the material.

Germline V gives CDR1 SGDLS, CDR2 YYNGEE. This CDR3 has 18 amino acids. Trimming pared 0 bases from V and 0 bases from J, leaving 16 bases between. Enrollment of patients from Seattle took place during active infection, with longitudinal follow-up. Original analysis: Reference gene primers were amplified, and this amplification served to estimate nucleated cell counts. Profiled with immunoSEQ multiplex PCR; TCRdb holds only in-frame clones, not every one. Clonal size and the V and J genes are those of that table, whereas D and trimming came from the DNA. The sample has 300,000 to 350,000 clones, approximately 90% seen once; the top ten hold approximately 7.5%.

The chain couples TRBV9 to TRBJ1-3; D call uncertain. The source is a woman aged 25 to 39 with COVID-19, enrolled during active disease. Sequences were obtained from peripheral blood. CDR3 nucleotide sequence: TGTGCCAGCAGCGTAGCCCCGTTAGTGCACAGCTCTGGAAACACCATATATTTT. Translated, it gives CASSVAPLVHSSGNTIYF.